The rows below give T cell receptor beta chains drawn from one sample of a study of cytomegalovirus exposure and HLA in healthy donors. Using immunoSEQ multiplex PCR, the repertoire was profiled, and TCRdb retains in-frame clones only, with some absent. The repertoire has 150,000 to 200,000 clones, roughly four fifths of them found once; the top ten carry 3.5% to 5%. Sample: PBMCs. The source of these receptors is a man aged 50-59 years in good health and CMV-seropositive. CDR3s include the opening cysteine and the closing phenylalanine or tryptophan. The D gene is left open where the match is weak. Size tells how often a clone was seen (once, few, many) or the class of an expanded clone, and some rows leave it out.

d_call: NA
clone_size: few
v_call: TRBV28
j_call: TRBJ2-7
cdr3_nt: TGTGCCAGCAGTTTACGGGCAGGGGGGTCATACGAGCAGTACTTC
cdr3_aa: CASSLRAGGSYEQYF

d_call: TRBD2
clone_size: NA
v_call: TRBV4-3
j_call: TRBJ2-1
cdr3_nt: TGCGCCAGCAGCCAAGGGGACTATCTTATCTTC
cdr3_aa: CASSQGDYLIF

d_call: TRBD1
clone_size: NA
v_call: TRBV6-5
j_call: TRBJ1-2
cdr3_nt: TGTGCCAGCAGATTTGACAGGGGACGGTATGGCTACACCTTC
cdr3_aa: CASRFDRGRYGYTF

d_call: NA
clone_size: NA
v_call: TRBV15
j_call: TRBJ2-7
cdr3_nt: TGTGCCACCAGCAGAGTAAACGGCTACGAGCAGTACTTC
cdr3_aa: CATSRVNGYEQYF

d_call: TRBD1
clone_size: NA
v_call: TRBV13
j_call: TRBJ1-2
cdr3_nt: TGTGCCAGCAGCTTAGTGACGGGACAGGGGGTCGATGGCTACACCTTC
cdr3_aa: CASSLVTGQGVDGYTF

d_call: TRBD1
clone_size: NA
v_call: TRBV11-2
j_call: TRBJ2-1
cdr3_nt: TGTGCCAGCAGCTCCCAGGGACAGATAAACAATGAGCAGTTCTTC
cdr3_aa: CASSSQGQINNEQFF

d_call: TRBD1
clone_size: NA
v_call: TRBV5-4
j_call: TRBJ2-7
cdr3_nt: TGTGCCAGCAGCCGGGGACAGGGGGCGGACCTCAACGAGCAGTACTTC
cdr3_aa: CASSRGQGADLNEQYF

d_call: TRBD1
clone_size: NA
v_call: TRBV28
j_call: TRBJ1-3
cdr3_nt: TGTGCCAGCAGTTTATGGGGGGGACAGAGCTCTGGAAACACCATATATTTT
cdr3_aa: CASSLWGGQSSGNTIYF

d_call: TRBD1
clone_size: NA
v_call: TRBV6-5
j_call: TRBJ2-5
cdr3_nt: TGTGCCAGCAGCGACGGACAGGGGTTGGAGACCCAGTACTTC
cdr3_aa: CASSDGQGLETQYF

d_call: NA
clone_size: NA
v_call: TRBV11-2
j_call: TRBJ2-2
cdr3_nt: TGTGCCAGCCCCTCCGGGCAGGGGCTCCACACCGGGGAGCTGTTTTTT
cdr3_aa: CASPSGQGLHTGELFF

d_call: TRBD1
clone_size: NA
v_call: TRBV27
j_call: TRBJ1-1
cdr3_nt: TGTGCCAGCAGTTGGACAGGGGCCCTGAACACTGAAGCTTTCTTT
cdr3_aa: CASSWTGALNTEAFF

d_call: NA
clone_size: NA
v_call: TRBV21-1
j_call: TRBJ1-1
cdr3_nt: TGTGCCAGCAGCAAAGGACCCGGACAGGGGATGAACACTGAAGCTTTCTTT
cdr3_aa: CASSKGPGQGMNTEAFF

d_call: TRBD1
clone_size: NA
v_call: TRBV28
j_call: TRBJ2-7
cdr3_nt: TGTGCCAGCCACAGGGGGACAGCCTACGAGCAGTACTTC
cdr3_aa: CASHRGTAYEQYF

d_call: NA
clone_size: NA
v_call: TRBV6-5
j_call: TRBJ1-1
cdr3_nt: TGTGCCAGCAGTTACGGGGACACCCCTGGGAACACTGAAGCTTTCTTT
cdr3_aa: CASSYGDTPGNTEAFF

d_call: TRBD1
clone_size: NA
v_call: TRBV5-5
j_call: TRBJ1-1
cdr3_nt: TGTGCCAGCAGCTTGGCGGGCGACAGGGAAACTGAAGCTTTCTTT
cdr3_aa: CASSLAGDRETEAFF

d_call: TRBD1
clone_size: NA
v_call: TRBV30
j_call: TRBJ1-2
cdr3_nt: TGTGCCTGGAGTGTCGAATACAGGGGTAACTATGGCTACACCTTC
cdr3_aa: CAWSVEYRGNYGYTF

d_call: TRBD2
clone_size: NA
v_call: TRBV5-6
j_call: TRBJ2-7
cdr3_nt: TGTGCCAGCAGCTTCGCCGGGGAGGGCACCTACGAGCAGTACTTC
cdr3_aa: CASSFAGEGTYEQYF

d_call: TRBD2
clone_size: NA
v_call: TRBV13
j_call: TRBJ2-1
cdr3_nt: TGTGCCACCCCAGGACTAGCGGGCGACAATGAGCAGTTCTTC
cdr3_aa: CATPGLAGDNEQFF

d_call: TRBD2
clone_size: once
v_call: TRBV13
j_call: TRBJ2-7
cdr3_nt: TGTGCCAGCAGCTCTAGCGGGGGGGATTTCTACGAGCAGTACTTC
cdr3_aa: CASSSSGGDFYEQYF

d_call: TRBD1
clone_size: NA
v_call: TRBV7-2
j_call: TRBJ2-5
cdr3_nt: TGTGCCAGCAGCTTAGCCACAGGGGGCCGAGAGACCCAGTACTTC
cdr3_aa: CASSLATGGRETQYF

d_call: TRBD1
clone_size: NA
v_call: TRBV12-5
j_call: TRBJ1-2
cdr3_nt: TGTGCTAGTGGTTTGGGGGACAGGGCTAACTATGGCTACACCTTC
cdr3_aa: CASGLGDRANYGYTF

d_call: TRBD2
clone_size: NA
v_call: TRBV5-8
j_call: TRBJ2-7
cdr3_nt: TGTGCCAGCAGCTCACGGACTAGGCCTTTCTACGAGCAGTACTTC
cdr3_aa: CASSSRTRPFYEQYF

d_call: NA
clone_size: NA
v_call: TRBV13
j_call: TRBJ2-2
cdr3_nt: TGTGCCAGCAGCAAAACCTCACCTACCCGTGACGGGGAGCTGTTTTTT
cdr3_aa: CASSKTSPTRDGELFF

d_call: NA
clone_size: NA
v_call: TRBV7-2
j_call: TRBJ1-6
cdr3_nt: TGTGCCAGCAGCTTAGTTTCGGGACTGGATAATTCACCCCTCCACTTT
cdr3_aa: CASSLVSGLDNSPLHF

d_call: NA
clone_size: NA
v_call: TRBV10-3
j_call: TRBJ2-1
cdr3_nt: TGTGCCATCAGTGGGGCCCCTCCTGAAGAGCAGTTCTTC
cdr3_aa: CAISGAPPEEQFF

d_call: TRBD1
clone_size: NA
v_call: TRBV27
j_call: TRBJ1-1
cdr3_nt: TGTGCCAGCCGGGACAGGGGTAACACTGAAGCTTTCTTT
cdr3_aa: CASRDRGNTEAFF

d_call: NA
clone_size: once
v_call: TRBV7-8
j_call: TRBJ2-7
cdr3_nt: TGTGCCAGCAGCTTTCCGAGGGACAACATCCCCTACGAGCAGTACTTC
cdr3_aa: CASSFPRDNIPYEQYF

d_call: TRBD1
clone_size: NA
v_call: TRBV29-1
j_call: TRBJ2-7
cdr3_nt: TGCAGCGGTGGACAGGGGTCTTCCTACGAGCAGTACTTC
cdr3_aa: CSGGQGSSYEQYF

d_call: NA
clone_size: NA
v_call: TRBV5-1
j_call: TRBJ2-3
cdr3_nt: TGCGCCAGCAGCTTGGAGGGGGATTGGGGACGACATGGGACAGATACGCAGTATTTT
cdr3_aa: CASSLEGDWGRHGTDTQYF

d_call: TRBD1
clone_size: few
v_call: TRBV28
j_call: TRBJ1-1
cdr3_nt: TGTGCCAGCAGTTCTGGACAGGGCAACACTGAAGCTTTCTTT
cdr3_aa: CASSSGQGNTEAFF

d_call: NA
clone_size: NA
v_call: TRBV28
j_call: TRBJ1-5
cdr3_nt: TGTGCCAGCAGTTTATCAGGGGTCCAGAGCAATCAGCCCCAGCATTTT
cdr3_aa: CASSLSGVQSNQPQHF

d_call: TRBD2
clone_size: NA
v_call: TRBV5-1
j_call: TRBJ2-1
cdr3_nt: TGCGCCAGCAGCGGGACTAGCGGGACAGAGCAGTTCTTC
cdr3_aa: CASSGTSGTEQFF

d_call: NA
clone_size: once
v_call: TRBV5-5
j_call: TRBJ2-7
cdr3_nt: TGTGCCAGCAGCCAACCCGGGAACGAGCAGTACTTC
cdr3_aa: CASSQPGNEQYF

d_call: NA
clone_size: NA
v_call: TRBV7-9
j_call: TRBJ1-4
cdr3_nt: TGTTCCAGCAGCTTGGTCAGTGAAAAACTGTTTTTT
cdr3_aa: CSSSLVSEKLFF

d_call: NA
clone_size: once
v_call: TRBV6-5
j_call: TRBJ1-1
cdr3_nt: TGTGCCAGCAGTTACTCATCCGGGTCCGACACTGAAGCTTTCTTT
cdr3_aa: CASSYSSGSDTEAFF

d_call: NA
clone_size: NA
v_call: TRBV9
j_call: TRBJ1-1
cdr3_nt: TGTGCCAGCAGCGGCGCCCAGGGGTTGAACACTGAAGCTTTCTTT
cdr3_aa: CASSGAQGLNTEAFF

d_call: TRBD2
clone_size: NA
v_call: TRBV27
j_call: TRBJ2-1
cdr3_nt: TGTGCCAGCAGTTTGCGGGAGTACAATGAGCAGTTCTTC
cdr3_aa: CASSLREYNEQFF

d_call: NA
clone_size: NA
v_call: TRBV2
j_call: TRBJ1-1
cdr3_nt: TGTGCCAGCATTTGGGGGGGCACTGAAGCTTTCTTT
cdr3_aa: CASIWGGTEAFF

d_call: NA
clone_size: NA
v_call: TRBV19
j_call: TRBJ2-3
cdr3_nt: TGTGCCAGTAGTCCCATGGAGCTAGATACGCAGTATTTT
cdr3_aa: CASSPMELDTQYF

d_call: TRBD2
clone_size: NA
v_call: TRBV27
j_call: TRBJ2-2
cdr3_nt: TGTGCCAGCAGTTTAGACCTCCCCATAACTAGCGGGTCATACACCGGGGAGCTGTTTTTT
cdr3_aa: CASSLDLPITSGSYTGELFF

d_call: TRBD2
clone_size: NA
v_call: TRBV27
j_call: TRBJ2-3
cdr3_nt: TGTGCCAGCAGTGCTAGCGGGAGGGCTGTCACAGATACGCAGTATTTT
cdr3_aa: CASSASGRAVTDTQYF

d_call: NA
clone_size: once
v_call: TRBV9
j_call: TRBJ1-3
cdr3_nt: TGTGCCAGCAGCCTCCAAACGGGTTCCATATATTTT
cdr3_aa: CASSLQTGSIYF